The source of this T cell receptor (beta chain) is a study of control samples from healthy donors and cancer patients. The CDR3 spans 15 residues. V was pared by 5 bases and J by 6 bases, with 9 bases of the junction left unmatched. Germline loops: CDR1 LNHNV, CDR2 YYDKDF (reference sequence). Sequencing was performed with immunoSEQ multiplex PCR; in TCRdb, only in-frame clones are kept and a portion is missing. The table has around 130,000 clones, roughly 90% seen once. This receptor was taken from a man aged 50 to 60 in good health. The chain is built from TRBV15 and TRBJ2-5, with TRBD1 identical over 10 bases. The sequencing input was blood. Here the CDR3 DNA reads TGTGCCACCAGCGGGCCGACAGGGGGCGAAAAGACCCAGTACTTC. This codes for CATSGPTGGEKTQYF.